These 14 T cell receptor beta chains originate from one sample sequenced in a study of blood T cell repertoires in COVID-19. Profiled with immunoSEQ multiplex PCR; TCRdb holds only in-frame clones, not every one. The sample lists about 52,000 clones; roughly 87% were seen once. What was sequenced was peripheral blood. These receptors all come from a human donor in a cohort sampled during active COVID-19.

The chain is built from TRBV5-6 and TRBJ2-7, with 10 positions matching TRBD2. The CDR3 covers 16 residues. The germline gives CDR1 SGHDT, CDR2 YYEEEE. Trimming removed 4 bases from V and 3 bases from J; junction bases left unmatched: 10. CDR3 region: CASSPVPSGGGYEQYF. CDR3 coding DNA: TGTGCCAGCAGCCCGGTCCCAAGCGGGGGGGGCTACGAGCAGTACTTC.

The V gene is TRBV11-3, the J gene TRBJ2-2; D is uncertain. V was clipped by 4 bases and J by 5 bases, with 11 bases between them. CDR3 length: 14 amino acids. The germline CDR1 and CDR2 sequences are SGHNT and YENEEA. This chain's CDR3 is CASSSRKRTGELFF. The CDR3 DNA sequence: TGTGCCAGCAGCTCCCGTAAGAGGACCGGGGAGCTGTTTTTT.

This sequence joins TRBV10-3 and TRBJ1-2, with D uncertain. V dropped 4 bases and J dropped 8 bases, with 14 bases sitting between them. Germline V gene sequence: CDR1 ENHRY, CDR2 SYGVKD. The CDR3 runs 13 residues. Here the CDR3 DNA reads TGTGCCATCAGTGGATCGGAGTTAGAGGGCTACACCTTC. Encoded protein: CAISGSELEGYTF.

The V and J genes are TRBV27 and TRBJ2-7; 7 nucleotides agree with TRBD1. CDR1 MNHEY and CDR2 SMNVEV come from the germline V gene (reference sequence). This CDR3 is built from 14 residues. The junction had 5 bases not matched to a gene; V was cut back by 2 bases and J by 4 bases. CDR3 nucleotides: TGTGCCAGCAGTTTAGCACAGGGGAAGTACGAGCAGTACTTC. Its translation is CASSLAQGKYEQYF.

The chain carries TRBV19 and TRBJ1-1; D unclear. CDR1 is LNHDA, CDR2 SQIVND, per germline (reference sequence). CDR3 length: 13 amino acids. Between the trimmed V and J ends, which lost 6 bases and 5 bases, there was a span of 13 bases. The CDR3 sequence: CASRRAPRTEAFF. The CDR3 nucleotides read TGTGCCAGTAGGAGGGCCCCCCGGACTGAAGCTTTCTTT.

This clone turned up a few times. The V call is TRBV10-2, the J call TRBJ2-1, with D possibly TRBD2 on 5 matching bases. The CDR3 is made up of 12 amino acids. Trimming took off 6 bases at V and 7 bases at J, with 10 bases between the two ends. The germline V gene has CDR1 WSHSY and CDR2 SAAADI. CDR3 in amino acids: CASSGNLNEQFF. CDR3 nucleotides: TGCGCCAGCAGCGGGAATCTAAATGAGCAGTTCTTC.

J is TRBJ2-7 and V is TRBV20-1, with D maybe TRBD2 (5 bases). CDR3 length equals 13 residues. The germline V gene has CDR1 DFQATT and CDR2 SNEGSKA (reference sequence). With 3 bases removed from V and 6 bases from J, the gap between germline ends came to 15 bases. In nucleotides, the CDR3 is TGCAGTGCTAGTATACTAGAATTCGGCGAGCAGTACTTC. Translating it yields CSASILEFGEQYF.

This CDR3 is CASSQEGRDNSPLHF. DNA of the CDR3: TGTGCCAGCAGCCAAGAGGGCAGGGATAATTCACCCCTCCACTTT. The genes are TRBV4-2 and TRBJ1-6; tentatively, D is TRBD1 (5 bases). Trimming pared 0 bases from V and 5 bases from J, leaving 8 bases between. Germline assignment: CDR1 LGHNA and CDR2 YNFKEQ. This CDR3 contains 15 residues.

CDR3 nucleotide sequence: TGTGCCAGCAGCTTTGCAGGGGGCCACGAGCAGTACTTC. Translated: CASSFAGGHEQYF. This chain connects TRBV11-2 to TRBJ2-7; 8 bases are a match to TRBD1. Germline V gene sequence: CDR1 SGHAT, CDR2 FQNNGV. This CDR3 is 13 amino acids long. The V gene end was trimmed by 3 bases and the J gene end by 5 bases; junction bases not matched to a gene: 3.

The V and J genes are TRBV2 and TRBJ1-1; D is ambiguous. The germline gives CDR1 SNHLY, CDR2 FYNNEI. Trimming took off 4 bases at V and 7 bases at J, with 10 bases between the two ends. The CDR3 spans 12 residues. The CDR3 nucleotides read TGTGCCAGCAGTGTTCTGAGGAGTGAAGCTTTCTTT. Its protein product is CASSVLRSEAFF.

The chain joins TRBV20-1 to TRBJ1-1; D ambiguous. This CDR3 region has 11 residues. Germline assignment: CDR1 DFQATT and CDR2 SNEGSKA (reference sequence). CDR3 sequence: CSGSENTEAFF. The CDR3 DNA reads TGCAGCGGCAGCGAGAACACTGAAGCTTTCTTT.

The chain uses TRBV7-2 and TRBJ2-7; possibly TRBD1 for D (6 bases). The germline gives CDR1 SGHTA, CDR2 FQGNSA. Deletions cut 5 bases from V and 3 bases from J, with 14 bases between. The CDR3 extends over 14 amino acids. The CDR3 DNA follows: TGTGCCAGCAGCCCTAGAACAGGGCTCTACGAGCAGTACTTC. Translating it yields CASSPRTGLYEQYF.

The chain is built from TRBV4-1 and TRBJ2-5, with 8 positions matching TRBD2. After removal of 6 bases from V and 4 bases from J, the junction contained 4 bases not matched to a gene. Germline V lookup: CDR1 MGHRA, CDR2 YSYEKL. The CDR3 runs to 13 residues. The CDR3 nucleotides read TGCGCCAGCAGTTTTAGCGGGGCAGAGACCCAGTACTTC. It codes for CASSFSGAETQYF.

The chain is built from TRBV5-4 and TRBJ2-4, with 9 bases lining up with TRBD1. Germline values: CDR1 SGHNT, CDR2 YYREEE (reference sequence). The CDR3 extends over 15 amino acids. J lost 8 bases, V lost 4 bases, and 10 bases had no gene match. The CDR3 region has the DNA TGTGCCAGCAGCCGAAGTACAGGGGGCTCGGACATTCAGTACTTC. This encodes CASSRSTGGSDIQYF.